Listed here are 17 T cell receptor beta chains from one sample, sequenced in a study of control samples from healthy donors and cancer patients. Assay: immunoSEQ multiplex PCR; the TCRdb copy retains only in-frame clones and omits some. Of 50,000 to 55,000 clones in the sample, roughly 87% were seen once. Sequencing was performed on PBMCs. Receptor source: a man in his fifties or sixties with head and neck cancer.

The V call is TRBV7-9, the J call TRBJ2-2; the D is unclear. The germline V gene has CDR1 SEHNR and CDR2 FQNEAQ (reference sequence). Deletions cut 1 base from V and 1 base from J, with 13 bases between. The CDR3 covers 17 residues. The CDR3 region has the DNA TGTGCCAGCAGCTTAGGTACAAATACGGTGAACACCGGGGAGCTGTTTTTT. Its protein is CASSLGTNTVNTGELFF.

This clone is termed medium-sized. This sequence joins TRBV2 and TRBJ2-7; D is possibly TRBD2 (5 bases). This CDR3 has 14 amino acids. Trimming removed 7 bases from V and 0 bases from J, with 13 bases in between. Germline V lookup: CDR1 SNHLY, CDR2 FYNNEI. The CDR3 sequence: CASNSERSSYEQYF. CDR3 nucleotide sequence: TGTGCCAGCAATTCGGAGCGGAGCTCCTACGAGCAGTACTTC.

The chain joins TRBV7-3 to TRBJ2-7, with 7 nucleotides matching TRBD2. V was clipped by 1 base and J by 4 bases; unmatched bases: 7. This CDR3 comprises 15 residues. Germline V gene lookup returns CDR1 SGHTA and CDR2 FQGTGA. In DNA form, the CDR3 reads TGTGCCAGCAGCTTAAAATTCGCGGGAGCGTACGAGCAGTACTTC. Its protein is CASSLKFAGAYEQYF.

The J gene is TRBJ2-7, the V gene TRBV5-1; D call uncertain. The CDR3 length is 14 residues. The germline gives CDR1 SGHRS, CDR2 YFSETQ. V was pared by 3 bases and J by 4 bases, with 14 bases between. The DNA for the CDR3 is TGCGCCAGCAGCTCGCGGATGGGTTTATACGAGCAGTACTTC. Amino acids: CASSSRMGLYEQYF.

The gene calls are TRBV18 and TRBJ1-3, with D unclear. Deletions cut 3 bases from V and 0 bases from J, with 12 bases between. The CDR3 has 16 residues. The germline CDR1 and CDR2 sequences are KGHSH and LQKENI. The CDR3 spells CASSPRQARSGNTIYF. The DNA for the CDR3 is TGTGCCAGCTCACCGAGACAAGCTCGCTCTGGAAACACCATATATTTT.

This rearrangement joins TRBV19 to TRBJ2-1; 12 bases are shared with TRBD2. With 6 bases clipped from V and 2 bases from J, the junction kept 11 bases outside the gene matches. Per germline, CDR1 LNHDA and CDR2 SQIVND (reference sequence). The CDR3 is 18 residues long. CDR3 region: CASSPGSSGGAAYNEQFF. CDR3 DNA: TGTGCCAGTAGCCCTGGATCTAGCGGGGGGGCCGCCTACAATGAGCAGTTCTTC. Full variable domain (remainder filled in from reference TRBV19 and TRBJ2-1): DGGITQSPKYLFRKEGQNVTLSCEQNLNHDAMYWYRQDPGQGLRLIYYSQIVNDFQKGDIAEGYSVSREKKESFPLTVTSAQKNPTAFYLCASSPGSSGGAAYNEQFFGPGTRLTVL.

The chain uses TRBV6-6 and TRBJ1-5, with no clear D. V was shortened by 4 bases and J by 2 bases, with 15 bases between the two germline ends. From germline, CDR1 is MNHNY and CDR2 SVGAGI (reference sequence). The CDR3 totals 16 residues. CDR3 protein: CASSSSRSMGNQPQHF. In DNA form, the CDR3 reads TGTGCCAGCAGTTCCTCAAGATCGATGGGCAATCAGCCCCAGCATTTT.

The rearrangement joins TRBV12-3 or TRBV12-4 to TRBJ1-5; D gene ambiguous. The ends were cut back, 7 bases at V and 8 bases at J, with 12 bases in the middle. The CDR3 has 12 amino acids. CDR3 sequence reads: CASNIAPKPQHF. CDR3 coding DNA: TGTGCCAGCAATATAGCGCCAAAGCCCCAGCATTTT.

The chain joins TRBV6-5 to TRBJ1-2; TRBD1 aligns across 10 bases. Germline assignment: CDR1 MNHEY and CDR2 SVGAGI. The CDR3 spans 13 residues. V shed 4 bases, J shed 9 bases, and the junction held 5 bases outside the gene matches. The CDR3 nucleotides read TGTGCCAGCAGTTCAGACAGGGGGCAAAGCTACACCTTC. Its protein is CASSSDRGQSYTF.

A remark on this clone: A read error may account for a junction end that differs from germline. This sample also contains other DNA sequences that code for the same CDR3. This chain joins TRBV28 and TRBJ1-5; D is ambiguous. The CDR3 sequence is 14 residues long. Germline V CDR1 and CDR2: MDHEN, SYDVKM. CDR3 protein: CASLRPLGNQPQHF. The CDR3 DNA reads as TGTGCCAGCCTTAGACCCCTCGGCAATCAGCCTCAGCATTTT.

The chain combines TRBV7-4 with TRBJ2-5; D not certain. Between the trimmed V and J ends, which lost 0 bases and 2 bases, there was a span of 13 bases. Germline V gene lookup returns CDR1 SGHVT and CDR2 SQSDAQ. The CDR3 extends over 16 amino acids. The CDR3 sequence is CASSLAAGIKQETQYF. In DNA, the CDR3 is TGTGCCAGCAGCTTAGCGGCAGGTATTAAACAAGAGACCCAGTACTTC. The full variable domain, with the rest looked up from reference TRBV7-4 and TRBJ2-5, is GAGVSQSPRYKVAKRGRDVALRCDSISGHVTLYWYRQTLGQGSEVLTYSQSDAQRDKSGRPSGRFSAERPERSVSTLKIQRTEQGDSAVYLCASSLAAGIKQETQYFGPGTRLLVL.

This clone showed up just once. This chain's CDR3 is CASSLTTSSTDTQYF. The CDR3 DNA sequence: TGCGCCAGCAGCTTGACAACCTCTAGCACAGATACGCAGTATTTT. The chain has TRBV5-1 and TRBJ2-3, with D unresolved. V lost 1 base and J lost 0, with 9 bases in between. CDR1 SGHRS and CDR2 YFSETQ come from the germline V gene. CDR3 length: 15 amino acids. The full variable domain, in which reference TRBV5-1 and TRBJ2-3 provide the parts outside the CDR3, is KAGVTQTPRYLIKTRGQQVTLSCSPISGHRSVSWYQQTPGQGLQFLFEYFSETQRNKGNFPGRFSGRQFSNSRSEMNVSTLELGDSALYLCASSLTTSSTDTQYFGPGTRLTVL.

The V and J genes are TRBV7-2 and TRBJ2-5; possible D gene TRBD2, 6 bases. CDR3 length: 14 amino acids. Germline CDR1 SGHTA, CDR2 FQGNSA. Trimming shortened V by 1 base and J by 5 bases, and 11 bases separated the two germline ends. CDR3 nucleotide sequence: TGTGCCAGCAGCTTAGGAGCGGGTTATGAGACCCAGTACTTC. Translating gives CASSLGAGYETQYF.

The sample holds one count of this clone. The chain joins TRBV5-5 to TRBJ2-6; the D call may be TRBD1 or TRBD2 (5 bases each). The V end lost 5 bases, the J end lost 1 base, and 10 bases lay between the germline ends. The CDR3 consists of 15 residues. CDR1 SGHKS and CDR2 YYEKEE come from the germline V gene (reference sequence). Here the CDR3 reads CASSYGGSGANVLTF. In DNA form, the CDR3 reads TGTGCCAGCAGTTATGGGGGATCTGGGGCCAACGTCCTGACTTTC.

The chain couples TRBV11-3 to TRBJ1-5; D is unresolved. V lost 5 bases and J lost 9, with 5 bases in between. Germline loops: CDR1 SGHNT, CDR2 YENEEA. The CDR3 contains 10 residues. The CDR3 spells CASSNPPQHF. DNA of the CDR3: TGTGCCAGCAGCAACCCGCCCCAGCATTTT. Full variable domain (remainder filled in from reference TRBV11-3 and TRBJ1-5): EAGVVQSPRYKIIEKKQPVAFWCNPISGHNTLYWYLQNLGQGPELLIRYENEEAVDDSQLPKDRFSAERLKGVDSTLKIQPAELGDSAVYLCASSNPPQHFGDGTRLSIL.

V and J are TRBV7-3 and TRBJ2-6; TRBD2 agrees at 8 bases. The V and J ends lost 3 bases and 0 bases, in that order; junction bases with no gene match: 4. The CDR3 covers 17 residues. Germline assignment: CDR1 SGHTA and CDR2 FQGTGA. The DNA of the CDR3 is TGTGCCAGCAGCTTTCGTGCGGGGGGCTCTGGGGCCAACGTCCTGACTTTC. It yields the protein CASSFRAGGSGANVLTF.

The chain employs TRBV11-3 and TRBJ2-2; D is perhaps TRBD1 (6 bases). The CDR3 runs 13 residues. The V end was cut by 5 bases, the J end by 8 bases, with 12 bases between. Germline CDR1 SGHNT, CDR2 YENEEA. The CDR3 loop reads CASSHRDMGELFF. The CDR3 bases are TGTGCCAGCAGCCACAGGGACATGGGGGAGCTGTTTTTT.